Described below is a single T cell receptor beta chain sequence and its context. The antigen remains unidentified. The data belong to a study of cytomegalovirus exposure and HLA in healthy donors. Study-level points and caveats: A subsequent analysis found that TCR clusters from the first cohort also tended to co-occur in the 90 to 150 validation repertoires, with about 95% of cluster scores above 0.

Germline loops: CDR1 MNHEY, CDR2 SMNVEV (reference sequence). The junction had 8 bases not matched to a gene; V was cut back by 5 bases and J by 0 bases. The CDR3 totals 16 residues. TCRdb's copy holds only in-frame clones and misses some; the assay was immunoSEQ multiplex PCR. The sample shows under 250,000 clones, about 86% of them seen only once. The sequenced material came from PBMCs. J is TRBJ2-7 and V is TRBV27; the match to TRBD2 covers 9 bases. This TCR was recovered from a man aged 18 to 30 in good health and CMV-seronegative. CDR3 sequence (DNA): TGTGCCAGCAGTCCCTCTAGCGGGGCGACCTCCTACGAGCAGTACTTC. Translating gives CASSPSSGATSYEQYF.